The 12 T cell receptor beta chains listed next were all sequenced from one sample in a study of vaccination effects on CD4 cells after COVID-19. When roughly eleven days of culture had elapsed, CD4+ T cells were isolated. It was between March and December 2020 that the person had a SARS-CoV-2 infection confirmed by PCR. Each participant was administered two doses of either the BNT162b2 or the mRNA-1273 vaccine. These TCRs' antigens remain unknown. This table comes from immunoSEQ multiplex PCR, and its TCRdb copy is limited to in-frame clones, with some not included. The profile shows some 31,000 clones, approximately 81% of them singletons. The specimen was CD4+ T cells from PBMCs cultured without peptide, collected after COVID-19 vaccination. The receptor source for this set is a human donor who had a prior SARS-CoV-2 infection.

CDR3 in DNA: TGTGCCAGCTCACCATCACAAGGGGCGAACACTGAAGCTTTCTTT. It specifies CASSPSQGANTEAFF. The chain carries TRBV18 and TRBJ1-1, with D perhaps matching TRBD1 (5 bases). This CDR3 region has 15 residues. V was cut by 2 bases and J by 1 base, with 11 bases left in between. In germline, CDR1 is KGHSH, CDR2 LQKENI.

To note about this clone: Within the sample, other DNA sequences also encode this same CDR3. The CDR3 DNA follows: TGTGCCAGCAGCTTCACGGGAGCGAACCTTTACAATGAGCAGTTCTTC. This gives the protein CASSFTGANLYNEQFF. The chain carries TRBV5-6 and TRBJ2-1; tentative D call: TRBD2 (6 bases). With 2 bases removed from V and 4 bases from J, the gap between germline ends came to 16 bases. This CDR3 comprises 16 residues. CDR1 is SGHDT, CDR2 YYEEEE, per germline. The full variable domain, in which reference TRBV5-6 and TRBJ2-1 provide the parts outside the CDR3, is DAGVTQSPTHLIKTRGQQVTLRCSPKSGHDTVSWYQQALGQGPQFIFQYYEEEERQRGNFPDRFSGHQFPNYSSELNVNALLLGDSALYLCASSFTGANLYNEQFFGPGTRLTVL.

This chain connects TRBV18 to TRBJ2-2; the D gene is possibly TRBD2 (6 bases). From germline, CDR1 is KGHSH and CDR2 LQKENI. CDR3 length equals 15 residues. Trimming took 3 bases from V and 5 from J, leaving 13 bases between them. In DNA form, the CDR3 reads TGTGCCAGCTCACCCGAGACTAGAGGTACCGGGGAGCTGTTTTTT. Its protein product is CASSPETRGTGELFF.

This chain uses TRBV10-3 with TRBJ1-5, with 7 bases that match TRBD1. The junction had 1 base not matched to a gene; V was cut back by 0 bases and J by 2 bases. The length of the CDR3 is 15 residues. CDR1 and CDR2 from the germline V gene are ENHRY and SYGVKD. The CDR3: CAISESGTGNQPQHF. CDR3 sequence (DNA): TGTGCCATCAGTGAGTCGGGGACAGGCAATCAGCCCCAGCATTTT.

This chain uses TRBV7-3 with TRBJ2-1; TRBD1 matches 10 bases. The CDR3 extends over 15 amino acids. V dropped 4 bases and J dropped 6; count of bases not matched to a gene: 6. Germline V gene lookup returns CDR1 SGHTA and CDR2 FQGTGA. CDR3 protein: CASSSGQGRSNEQFF. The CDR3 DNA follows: TGTGCCAGCAGCTCGGGACAGGGGCGTAGCAATGAGCAGTTCTTC.

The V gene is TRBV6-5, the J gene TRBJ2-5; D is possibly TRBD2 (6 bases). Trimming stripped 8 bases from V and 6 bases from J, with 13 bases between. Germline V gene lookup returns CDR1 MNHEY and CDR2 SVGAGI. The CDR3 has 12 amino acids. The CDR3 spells CASVADSKTQYF. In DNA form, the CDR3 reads TGTGCCAGCGTAGCGGACTCAAAGACCCAGTACTTC.

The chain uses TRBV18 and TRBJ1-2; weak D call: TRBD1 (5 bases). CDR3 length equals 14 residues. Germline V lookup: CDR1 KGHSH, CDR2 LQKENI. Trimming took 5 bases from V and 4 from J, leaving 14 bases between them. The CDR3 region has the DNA TGTGCCAGCTCAGCCGGGACCAACCCCTATGGCTACACCTTC. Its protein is CASSAGTNPYGYTF.

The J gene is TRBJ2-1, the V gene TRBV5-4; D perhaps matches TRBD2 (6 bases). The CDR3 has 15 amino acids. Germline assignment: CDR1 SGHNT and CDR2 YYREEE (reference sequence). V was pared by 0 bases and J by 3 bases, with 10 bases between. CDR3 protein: CASSLGLGVYNEQFF. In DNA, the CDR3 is TGTGCCAGCAGCTTGGGACTAGGGGTCTACAATGAGCAGTTCTTC. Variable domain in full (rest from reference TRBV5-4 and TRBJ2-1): ETGVTQSPTHLIKTRGQQVTLRCSSQSGHNTVSWYQQALGQGPQFIFQYYREEENGRGNFPPRFSGLQFPNYSSELNVNALELDDSALYLCASSLGLGVYNEQFFGPGTRLTVL.

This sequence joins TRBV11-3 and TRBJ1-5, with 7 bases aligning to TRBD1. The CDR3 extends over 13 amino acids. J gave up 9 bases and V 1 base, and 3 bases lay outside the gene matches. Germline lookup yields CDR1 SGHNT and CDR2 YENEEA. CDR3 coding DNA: TGTGCCAGCAGCTTAGTCACAGGGGCGCCCCAGCATTTT. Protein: CASSLVTGAPQHF.

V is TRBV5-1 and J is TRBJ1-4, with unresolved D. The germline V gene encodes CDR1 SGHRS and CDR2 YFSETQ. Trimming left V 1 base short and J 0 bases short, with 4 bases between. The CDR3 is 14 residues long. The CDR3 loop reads CASSLTATNEKLFF. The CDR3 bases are TGCGCCAGCAGCTTGACAGCAACTAATGAAAAACTGTTTTTT.

The CDR3 DNA follows: TGTGCCAGCTCACCGTCGGCAGGGCCGGGCGAGCAGTACTTC. It yields the protein CASSPSAGPGEQYF. V usage is TRBV18 and J usage is TRBJ2-7; D might be TRBD1 (5 bases). The CDR3 is made up of 14 amino acids. Germline-derived CDR1 and CDR2 are KGHSH and LQKENI. Trimming shortened V by 3 bases and J by 6 bases, and 15 bases separated the two germline ends.

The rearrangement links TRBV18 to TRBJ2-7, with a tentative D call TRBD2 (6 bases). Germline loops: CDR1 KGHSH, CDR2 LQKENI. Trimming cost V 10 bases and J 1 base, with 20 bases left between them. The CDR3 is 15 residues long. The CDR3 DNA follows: TGTGCCACTGCGGGACGGGCAGTCTCATCCTACGAGCAGTACTTC. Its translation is CATAGRAVSSYEQYF.